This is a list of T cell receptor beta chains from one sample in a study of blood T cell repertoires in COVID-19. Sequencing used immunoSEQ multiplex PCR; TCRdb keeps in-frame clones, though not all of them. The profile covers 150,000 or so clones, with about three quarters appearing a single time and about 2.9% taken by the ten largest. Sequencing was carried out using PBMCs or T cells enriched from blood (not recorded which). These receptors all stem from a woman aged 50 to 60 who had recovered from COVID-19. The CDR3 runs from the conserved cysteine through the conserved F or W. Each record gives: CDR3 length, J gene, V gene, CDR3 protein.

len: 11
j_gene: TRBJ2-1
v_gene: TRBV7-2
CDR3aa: CASVLYNEQFF

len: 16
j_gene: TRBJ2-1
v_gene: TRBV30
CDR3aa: CAWSKRLAGGYNEQFF

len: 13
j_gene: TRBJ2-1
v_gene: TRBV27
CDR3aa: CASSADYGTGLFF

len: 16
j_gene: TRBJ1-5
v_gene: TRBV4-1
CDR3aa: CASSQDPPRGNQPQHF

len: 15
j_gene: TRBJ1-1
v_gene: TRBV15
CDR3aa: CATSRFRDRDSKAFF

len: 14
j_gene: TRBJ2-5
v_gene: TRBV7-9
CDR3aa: CASSLPGTAETQYF

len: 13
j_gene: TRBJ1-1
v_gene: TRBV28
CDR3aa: CASSRHDRGSDFF

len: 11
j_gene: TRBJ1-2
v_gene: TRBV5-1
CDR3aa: CASSQGHGYTF

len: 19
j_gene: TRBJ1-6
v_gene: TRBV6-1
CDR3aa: CASSEHLGTGSSYNSPLHF

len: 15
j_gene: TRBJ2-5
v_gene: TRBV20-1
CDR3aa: CSASDRKTSEETQYF

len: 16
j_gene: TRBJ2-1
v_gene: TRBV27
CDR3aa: CASSFTSMWIYNEQFF

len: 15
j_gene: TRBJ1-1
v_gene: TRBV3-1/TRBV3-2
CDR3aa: CASSSYTTVRAEAFF

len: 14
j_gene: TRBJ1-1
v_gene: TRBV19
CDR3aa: CASSTQRANTEAFF

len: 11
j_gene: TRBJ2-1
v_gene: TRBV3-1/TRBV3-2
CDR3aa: CASSTGTWEFF

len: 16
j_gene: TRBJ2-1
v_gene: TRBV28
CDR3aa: CASSSPGTSGWNEQFF

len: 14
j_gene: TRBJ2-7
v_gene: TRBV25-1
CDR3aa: CASRTSGVSYEQYF

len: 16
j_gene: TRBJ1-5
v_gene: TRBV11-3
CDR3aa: CASSSQGAQLHQPQHF

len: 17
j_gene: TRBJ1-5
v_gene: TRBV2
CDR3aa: CASTGLDRGLKREPQHF

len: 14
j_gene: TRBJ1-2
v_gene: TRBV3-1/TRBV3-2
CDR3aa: CASSQARQPNGYTF

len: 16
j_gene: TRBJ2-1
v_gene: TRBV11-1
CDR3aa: CASSPPGLAGYNEQFF

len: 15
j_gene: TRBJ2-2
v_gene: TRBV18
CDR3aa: CASSTTGADTGELFF

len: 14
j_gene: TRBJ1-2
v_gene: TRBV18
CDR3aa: CASSQSGFPYGYTF

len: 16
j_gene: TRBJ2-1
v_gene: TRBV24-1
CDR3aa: CATSDFTSGRGGEQFF

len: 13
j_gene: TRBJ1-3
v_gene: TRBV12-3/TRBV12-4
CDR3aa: CASSFFGGSMGYF

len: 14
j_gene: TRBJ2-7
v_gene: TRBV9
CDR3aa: CASSPMPGNYEQYF

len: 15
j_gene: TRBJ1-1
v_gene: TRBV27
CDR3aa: CASRIPGQGGTEAFF